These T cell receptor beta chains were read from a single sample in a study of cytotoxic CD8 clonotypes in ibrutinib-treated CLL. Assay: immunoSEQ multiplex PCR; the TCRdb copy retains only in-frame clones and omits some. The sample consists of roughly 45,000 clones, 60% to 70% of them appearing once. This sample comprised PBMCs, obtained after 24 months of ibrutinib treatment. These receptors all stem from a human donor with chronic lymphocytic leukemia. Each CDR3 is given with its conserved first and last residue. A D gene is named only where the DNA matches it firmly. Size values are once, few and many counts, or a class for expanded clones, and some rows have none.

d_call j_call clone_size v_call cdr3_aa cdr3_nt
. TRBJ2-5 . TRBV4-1 CASSQGLRGLYQETQYF TGCGCCAGCAGCCAAGGTCTTAGGGGACTGTACCAAGAGACCCAGTACTTC
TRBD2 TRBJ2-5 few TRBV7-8 CASSPGGGRAVETQYF TGTGCCAGCAGCCCTGGCGGCGGGAGGGCCGTGGAGACCCAGTACTTC
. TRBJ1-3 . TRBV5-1 CASSLGTGNTIYF TGCGCCAGCAGCTTGGGAACGGGAAACACCATATATTTT
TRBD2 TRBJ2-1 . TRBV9 CASSVEGLAGAGQFF TGTGCCAGCAGCGTTGAGGGACTAGCGGGAGCCGGGCAGTTCTTC
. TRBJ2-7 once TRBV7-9 CASSLARQGYEQYF TGTGCCAGCAGCTTAGCCCGGCAGGGCTACGAGCAGTACTTC
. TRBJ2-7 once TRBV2 CASRVDRLNGGQYF TGTGCCAGCAGAGTAGACAGGCTCAATGGAGGGCAGTACTTC
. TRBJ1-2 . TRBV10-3 CAIRVNPRGSSNYGYTF TGTGCCATCAGAGTGAACCCGCGGGGCAGCTCTAACTATGGCTACACCTTC
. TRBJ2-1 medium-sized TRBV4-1 CASSPPMVGEQFF TGCGCCAGCAGCCCCCCCATGGTAGGAGAGCAGTTCTTC
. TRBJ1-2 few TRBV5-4 CASSSGTNTKYGYTF TGTGCCAGCAGCTCCGGGACAAACACAAAATATGGCTACACCTTC
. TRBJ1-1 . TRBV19 CASSFIGSSEAFF TGTGCCAGTAGTTTTATAGGGAGCTCTGAAGCTTTCTTT
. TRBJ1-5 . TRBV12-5 CASGSGSNQPQHF TGTGCTAGTGGTAGTGGGAGCAATCAGCCCCAGCATTTT
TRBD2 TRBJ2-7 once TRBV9 CASSVGQGTSGSHEQYF TGTGCCAGCAGCGTAGGACAGGGGACTAGCGGGAGCCACGAGCAGTACTTC
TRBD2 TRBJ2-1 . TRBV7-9 CASRSTRGTSGNNEQFF TGTGCCAGCAGGTCCACCAGAGGGACTAGCGGAAACAATGAGCAGTTCTTC
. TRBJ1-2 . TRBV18 CASSRSTGTYGYTF TGTGCCAGCTCACGATCAACAGGGACGTATGGCTACACCTTC
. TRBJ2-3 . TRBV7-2 CASGEMGTQYF TGTGCCAGCGGCGAAATGGGTACGCAGTATTTT
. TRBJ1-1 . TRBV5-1 CASSSKGAMMNTEAFF TGCGCCAGCAGCTCAAAAGGGGCGATGATGAACACTGAAGCTTTCTTT
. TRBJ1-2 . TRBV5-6 CASSLGTANYGYTF TGTGCCAGCAGCTTAGGAACGGCTAACTATGGCTACACCTTC
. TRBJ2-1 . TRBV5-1 CASSFNPGSYNEQFF TGCGCCAGCAGCTTTAATCCGGGGAGCTACAATGAGCAGTTCTTC
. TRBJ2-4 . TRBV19 CASSIGLPPAKNIQYF TGTGCCAGTAGTATAGGACTCCCCCCAGCCAAAAACATTCAGTACTTC
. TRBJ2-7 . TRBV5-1 CASSLVARSSYEQYF TGCGCCAGCAGCTTGGTGGCAAGAAGCTCCTACGAGCAGTACTTC
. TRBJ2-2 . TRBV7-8 CASSLRLIGLANTGELFF TGTGCCAGCAGCTTACGATTGATCGGACTGGCGAACACCGGGGAGCTGTTTTTT
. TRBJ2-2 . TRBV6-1 CASSEAGGELFF TGTGCCAGCAGTGAAGCGGGTGGGGAGCTGTTTTTT
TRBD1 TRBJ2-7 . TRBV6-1 CASTGAQGAELMYEQYF TGTGCCAGCACTGGAGCGCAGGGGGCGGAGCTGATGTACGAGCAGTACTTC
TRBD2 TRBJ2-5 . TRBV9 CASSVALAGVDETQYF TGTGCCAGCAGCGTAGCCTTGGCGGGGGTCGACGAGACCCAGTACTTC
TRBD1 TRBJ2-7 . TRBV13 CASSLVRGQGVEQYF TGTGCCAGCAGCTTAGTTAGGGGACAGGGGGTCGAGCAGTACTTC
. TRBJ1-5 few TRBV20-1 CSATAGQPQHF TGCAGTGCAACTGCCGGACAGCCCCAGCATTTT
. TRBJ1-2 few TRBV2 CASSVPGRQDTSHGYTF TGTGCCAGCAGCGTACCTGGACGGCAAGACACTTCTCATGGCTACACCTTC
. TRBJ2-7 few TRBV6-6 CASGIRDTQYEQYF TGTGCCAGCGGAATCCGGGACACCCAATACGAGCAGTACTTC
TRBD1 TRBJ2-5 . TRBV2 CASSADRGSQETQYF TGTGCCAGCAGCGCGGACAGGGGGAGTCAAGAGACCCAGTACTTC
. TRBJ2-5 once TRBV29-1 CSVHGWKTQETQYF TGCAGCGTTCACGGCTGGAAAACCCAAGAGACCCAGTACTTC
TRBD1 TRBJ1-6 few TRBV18 CASSTGQGNSPLHF TGTGCCAGCTCAACGGGACAGGGAAATTCACCCCTCCACTTT
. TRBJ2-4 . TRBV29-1 CSVSEVGSGIQYF TGCAGCGTTTCGGAGGTGGGCAGTGGTATTCAGTACTTC
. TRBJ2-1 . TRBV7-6 CASSLDIYNEQFF TGTGCCAGCAGCTTAGATATCTACAATGAGCAGTTCTTC
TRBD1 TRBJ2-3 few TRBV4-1 CASSPAFDRGGTDTQYF TGCGCCAGCAGCCCAGCCTTTGACAGGGGCGGCACAGATACGCAGTATTTT
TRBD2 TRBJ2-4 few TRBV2 CASSAPREEAKNIQYF TGTGCCAGCAGTGCGCCGCGGGAGGAAGCCAAAAACATTCAGTACTTC
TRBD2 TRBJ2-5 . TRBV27 CASTSGGRETQYF TGTGCCAGCACTTCGGGGGGGCGAGAGACCCAGTACTTC
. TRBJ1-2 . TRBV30 CAWTGGGFGYGYTF TGTGCCTGGACTGGAGGGGGTTTTGGTTATGGCTACACCTTC
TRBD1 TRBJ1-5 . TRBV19 CASSLPGTGFGQPQHF TGTGCCAGTAGTCTACCGGGGACAGGGTTTGGGCAGCCCCAGCATTTT
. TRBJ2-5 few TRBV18 CASSGGTRYQETQYF TGTGCCAGCTCAGGTGGGACAAGGTACCAAGAGACCCAGTACTTC
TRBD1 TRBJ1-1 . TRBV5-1 CASSLTGGPSTEAFF TGCGCCAGCAGCTTAACAGGGGGTCCTAGCACTGAAGCTTTCTTT
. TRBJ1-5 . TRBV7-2 CASSLVAGNQPQHF TGTGCCAGCAGCTTAGTGGCAGGGAATCAGCCCCAGCATTTT